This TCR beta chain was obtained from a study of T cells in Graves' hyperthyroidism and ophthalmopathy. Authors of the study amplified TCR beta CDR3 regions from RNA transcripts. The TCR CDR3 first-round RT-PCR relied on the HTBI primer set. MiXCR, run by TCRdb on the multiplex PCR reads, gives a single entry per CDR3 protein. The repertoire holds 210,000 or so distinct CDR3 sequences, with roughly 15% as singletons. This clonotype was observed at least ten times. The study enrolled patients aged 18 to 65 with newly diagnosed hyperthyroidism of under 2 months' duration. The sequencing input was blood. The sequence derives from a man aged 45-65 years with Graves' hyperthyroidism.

Here the CDR3 reads CASMKGRVAFYEQYF. The CDR3 DNA reads as TGTGCCAGCATGAAGGGCAGGGTGGCTTTCTACGAGCAGTACTTC. This sequence joins TRBV6-1 and TRBJ2-7; maybe TRBD1 (5 bases). Germline CDR1 MNHNS, CDR2 SASEGT. This CDR3 has 15 amino acids. Between the trimmed V and J ends, which lost 7 bases and 3 bases, there was a span of 19 bases.